This TCR beta chain came from a study of blood T cell repertoires in COVID-19. The germline V gene has CDR1 WSHSY and CDR2 SAAADI. Trimming took off 6 bases at V and 10 bases at J, with 15 bases between the two ends. This CDR3 is built from 13 residues. Source study methods: How many nucleated cells were present was estimated from reference gene primer amplification. Profiled with immunoSEQ multiplex PCR; TCRdb holds only in-frame clones, not every one. V and J calls and clone size are copied from that table; D and trimming were computed from the DNA. The sample has around 100,000 clones; roughly 83% are singletons.

The TCR originated in a woman in her seventies with acute or convalescent COVID-19. V and J are TRBV10-2 and TRBJ2-2, with D maybe TRBD1 (8 bases). Sequenced material: peripheral blood. The CDR3 nucleotides read TGCGCCAGCAGGAGGACAGGGAGGGAGGAGCTGTTTTTT. Amino acid sequence: CASRRTGREELFF.